This section outlines one TCR beta chain sequence together with its context. This sample is drawn from a study of blood T cell repertoires in COVID-19. The wider study: The study drew acute and convalescent COVID-19 samples from the United States, Italy and Spain. The analysed material was cDNA or gDNA that came from T cells, B-cell-depleted T cells, or PBMCs.

Per the original data handling: Reference gene primer amplification gave estimated nucleated cell counts. The repertoire was sequenced with immunoSEQ multiplex PCR; TCRdb's copy has only in-frame clones and lacks some. The V and J calls and clone size are taken from that table; D and trimming were inferred from the DNA. The repertoire holds about 410,000 clones, with about 88% as singletons. This CDR3 comprises 16 residues. With 6 bases clipped from V and 6 bases from J, the junction kept 11 bases outside the gene matches. The germline V gene has CDR1 MNHEY and CDR2 SMNVEV (reference sequence). The Seattle patients joined while their infection was active and were tracked longitudinally afterward.

What was sequenced was peripheral blood. The TCR originated in a woman aged 40-49 years with COVID-19, enrolled during active disease. This chain links TRBV27 with TRBJ1-5; 10 bases are a match to TRBD1. CDR3 bases: TGTGCCAGCAGCTCCCTTAGGACAGGGGGACCTCAGCCCCAGCATTTT. This sequence encodes CASSSLRTGGPQPQHF.